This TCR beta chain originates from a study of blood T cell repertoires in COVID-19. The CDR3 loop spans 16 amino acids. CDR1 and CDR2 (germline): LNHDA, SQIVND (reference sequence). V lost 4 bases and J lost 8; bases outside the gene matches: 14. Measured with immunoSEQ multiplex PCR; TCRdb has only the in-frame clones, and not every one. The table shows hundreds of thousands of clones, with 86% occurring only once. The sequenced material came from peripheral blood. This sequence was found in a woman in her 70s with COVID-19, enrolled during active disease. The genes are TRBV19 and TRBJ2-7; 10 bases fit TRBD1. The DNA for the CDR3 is TGTGCCAGTAGTACCCTTGGGACAGGGGATAGCGTCAAGCAGTACTTC. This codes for CASSTLGTGDSVKQYF. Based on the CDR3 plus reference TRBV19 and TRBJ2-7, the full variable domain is DGGITQSPKYLFRKEGQNVTLSCEQNLNHDAMYWYRQDPGQGLRLIYYSQIVNDFQKGDIAEGYSVSREKKESFPLTVTSAQKNPTAFYLCASSTLGTGDSVKQYFGPGTRLTVT.